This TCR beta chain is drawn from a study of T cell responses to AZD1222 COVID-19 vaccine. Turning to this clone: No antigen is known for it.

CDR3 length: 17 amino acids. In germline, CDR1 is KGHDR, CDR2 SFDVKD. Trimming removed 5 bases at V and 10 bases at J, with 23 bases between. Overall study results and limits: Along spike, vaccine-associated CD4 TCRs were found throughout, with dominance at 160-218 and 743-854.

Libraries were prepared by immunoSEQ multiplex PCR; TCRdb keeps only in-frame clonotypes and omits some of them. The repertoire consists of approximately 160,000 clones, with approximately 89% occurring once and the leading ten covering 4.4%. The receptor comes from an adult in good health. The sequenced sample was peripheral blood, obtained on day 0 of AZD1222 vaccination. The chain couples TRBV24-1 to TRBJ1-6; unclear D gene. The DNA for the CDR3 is TGTGCCACCAGTGCTCTCGGGAACCTTCATCCCTCCTCACCCCTCCACTTT. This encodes CATSALGNLHPSSPLHF.